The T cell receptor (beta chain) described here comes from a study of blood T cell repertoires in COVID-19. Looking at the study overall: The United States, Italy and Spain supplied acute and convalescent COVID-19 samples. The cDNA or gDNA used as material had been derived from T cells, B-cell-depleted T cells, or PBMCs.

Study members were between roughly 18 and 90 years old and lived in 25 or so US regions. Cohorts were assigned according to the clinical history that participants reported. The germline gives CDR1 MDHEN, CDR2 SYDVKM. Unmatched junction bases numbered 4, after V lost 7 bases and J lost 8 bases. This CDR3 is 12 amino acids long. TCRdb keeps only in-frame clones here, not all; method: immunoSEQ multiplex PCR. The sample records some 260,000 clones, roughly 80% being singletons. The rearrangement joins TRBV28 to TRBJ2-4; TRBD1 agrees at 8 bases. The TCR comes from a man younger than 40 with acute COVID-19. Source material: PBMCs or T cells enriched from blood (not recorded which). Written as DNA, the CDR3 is TGTGCCAGCACGGGACAGGTGGACATTCAGTACTTC. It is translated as CASTGQVDIQYF.